Sequencing of this T cell receptor (beta chain) was carried out in a study of T cell repertoires in ileal Crohn's disease (dated by TCRdb to about 2019). Broadly, across the study: The median duration of disease was 7.9 years, and at the time of surgery less than 40% of patients were active smokers. The study was conducted in parallel with a multicentre cohort built to find predictors of early endoscopic recurrence after ileocolonic resection. A prospective multicentre cohort supplied the 55 to 60 Crohn's disease patients whose TCR repertoires were analysed. Roughly half of the patients were given postoperative therapy, with about a dozen receiving thiopurines and roughly 20 receiving anti-TNF agents. A Rutgeerts score above i0 was used to define endoscopic postoperative recurrence. Every patient underwent surgery because of a complication, which was stricturing disease in around 60% and penetrating disease in 39%. A total of around 150 mucosal samples from around 60 patients were sequenced, with samples obtained at several locations on the surgical specimen and at postoperative endoscopy. Findings and caveats that apply to the study as a whole: Higher percentages of high-frequency clones at the time of surgery were linked to endoscopic recurrence, and every patient with clonality above 26.8% (18/57) had recurrence. Patients who were active smokers at surgery had a significantly higher proportion of clonal expansions than non-smokers (approximately 26% vs 17%, p=0.02). Mucosal CD4 and CD8 T cells were sorted and sequenced only in a subgroup of patients, whose size was not stated. More high-frequency clones were carried by sorted CD8 T cells than by CD4 T cells, suggesting that mucosal expansions were mainly CD8.

A note on this clone: The target of this receptor is not known. Base qualities were left out, and no much larger clone turns up one base away.

For commercial TCRB immunosequencing, about 500 nanograms of biopsy DNA were submitted for each sample. CDR3 regions were amplified from genomic DNA by Adaptive Biotechnology using a two-step, amplification bias-controlled multiplex PCR. The first PCR used primers for every V and J gene segment; the second PCR added barcodes and Illumina adapters. CDR3 libraries were sequenced using an Illumina instrument. Under the source paper's analysis protocol: Analysis combined the vendor-provided pipelines with custom analysis of raw data in R/Bioconductor under R version 3.3.0. Clonality, which ranges from 0 to 1, was calculated as the inverse of the normalised Shannon entropy across all productive clones. High-frequency clones were defined as the share of the repertoire occupied by the top 100 clones, with only clones passing a 95% confidence test being retained. Overlap between samples was measured with the Morisita-Horn index, while repertoire diversity was measured with the Simpson index. The table was pulled from immuneACCESS by TCRdb, which kept in-frame rearrangements only. Such tables lose some clones; where checked, under half of the loss comes from unresolved V genes, and the rest has no known cause. That table is the source of V, J and clone size, and D and trimming were worked out from the DNA. This sample lists more than 11,000 clones; about three quarters were detected once. The ten biggest clones cover 4.5% of the sample.

Compared with germline, V lacks 5 bases and J lacks 8 bases; bases without a gene match: 6. The CDR3 spans 16 residues, from the cysteine through the phenylalanine. Just the 48-base CDR3 DNA is kept, in frame starting at base 1. Via the germline V gene, CDR1 is LGHNT and CDR2 FRNRAP. Eligible patients were adults with ileal or ileocolonic Crohn's disease who had an indication for ileocolonic resection. Whole ileal mucosal biopsies were stored frozen at -80°C before DNA extraction. Genomic DNA was extracted from frozen whole biopsies using a TRizol-based method and was quantified with a NanoDrop 2000 spectrophotometer.

This sequence was found in an adult with Crohn's disease. The rearranged chain carries TRBV12-5 and TRBJ2-1, with 16 central nucleotides matching TRBD2. The sample taken for sequencing was ileal tissue. The CDR3 sequence is CASGPGTSGGAYEQFF. The base sequence is TGTGCTAGTGGTCCTGGGACTAGCGGGGGGGCATATGAGCAGTTCTTC.